This T cell receptor (beta chain) came from a study of T cell responses to AZD1222 COVID-19 vaccine (dated by TCRdb to the early 2020s). In terms of the full investigation: AZD1222 recipients with second doses at about 4 weeks or about 12 weeks were pooled, because spike-specific TCR depth and breadth did not differ between schedules. TCR sequencing was performed for roughly 250 trial participants, of whom 200 to 210 were given two doses of AZD1222 and about 25 were given two doses of MenACWY control vaccine. Trial participants were enrolled by age into 18-55, 56-69 and 70-plus year subgroups, with around 150, 28 and 57 TCR-sequenced participants respectively. Broader findings and caveats from the paper: Reportedly, close to half of the unique spike-specific TCRs recognized epitopes lying outside the regions that are mutated in the B.1.351 and B.1.1.7 variants. After two AZD1222 doses, spike-specific TCR breadth and depth were significantly higher than at day 0 and than in MenACWY recipients. Conclusions about previously exposed vaccinees were limited because only six or seven AZD1222 recipients were SARS-CoV-2 seropositive at baseline. No day 14 peak-response samples were available, so repertoires were characterized only after the peak T cell response. Most participants were white British and females outnumbered males, and the authors suggested that clonal diversity may have been underestimated. CD4 TCRs associated with the vaccine covered the entire spike protein, and the dominant responses were in regions 160-218 and 743-854. The 56-69-year group was small, and its depth increase did not reach significance, likely because of low power.

A word on this clone: Its antigen specificity is not known. Per-base quality was not reported, and no clone a single base away is much larger than it.

Sequences SGHAT (CDR1) and FQNNGV (CDR2) are obtained from the germline V gene. V loses 0 bases of germline sequence and J loses 5 bases, and the interval between the two ends is 11 bases. Measured from the cysteine to the phenylalanine, the CDR3 is 15 residues long. Only the CDR3 part of the read is kept: 45 bases, read in frame from the first base. Reading the label with the study, this specimen's time point is: baseline before first vaccination. Vaccinee samples were obtained from the UK trials COV001 and COV002, which included a single-blind randomized controlled phase 2/3 trial of AZD1222 (ChAdOx1 nCoV-19) in healthy adults. Trial participant PBMC samples were collected at day 0 and day 28 after the second dose for TCRbeta chain sequencing. The CDR3 regions of human TCRbeta chains were analyzed by immunosequencing. Per the authors' processing: Repertoire TCRs were matched against a reference library of SARS-CoV-2-specific TCRs generated with the MIRA antigen-specificity platform. Breadth was defined as the fraction of unique TCRs that were SARS-CoV-2-associated, and depth was defined as the fraction of total T cells that were SARS-CoV-2-associated. Using the MIRA data, each spike-specific TCR was mapped to the spike region that the TCR reacts to and placed in a CD4 or CD8 class. Log10-transformed breadth and depth values were compared by one-way ANOVA with Sidak's multiple comparisons tests. TCRdb re-hosts the immuneACCESS table, in-frame sequences only. Its copies lack some clones; in the studies checked, an unresolved V gene accounts for under half of them, and the cause for the rest is not known. V, J and clone size are taken as reported in that table, and D and trimming were inferred from the DNA itself. Present in this sample are some 120,000 clones, roughly nine tenths of which were seen just once. The ten largest account for 1.3% to 1.5% of the sample.

The clonotype was recovered from an adult in good health. The sample was peripheral blood, taken on day 0 of AZD1222 vaccination. The V and J genes are TRBV11-2 and TRBJ2-1; the D gene cannot be named for sure. The nucleotide sequence reads as follows: TGTGCCAGCAGCTTAGATTTCCCACTAAACAATGAGCAGTTCTTC. This is translated as CASSLDFPLNNEQFF.